The 31 T cell receptor beta chains reported below all come from one sample, sequenced in a study of OX40 agonist ivuxolimab in advanced cancers. Sequenced by immunoSEQ multiplex PCR; TCRdb stores in-frame clones only, minus some. The data show over 45,000 clones, with around 89% seen just once and 30% to 35% held by the top ten. The sequenced sample was CD4+ or CD8+ T cells sorted from blood, obtained in a trial of the OX40 agonist ivuxolimab. These receptors were taken from an adult with an advanced solid tumor such as melanoma, head and neck, liver or kidney cancer.

The chain is built from TRBV4-1 and TRBJ1-4; 8 nucleotides align to TRBD1. The CDR3 is 17 amino acids. CDR1 is MGHRA and CDR2 is YSYEKL in the germline V gene. V lost 1 base, J lost 3 bases, and 7 bases stayed unmatched. The chain's CDR3 is CASSQGSRGQANEKLFF. The CDR3 bases are TGCGCCAGCAGCCAAGGGAGCAGGGGGCAGGCTAATGAAAAACTGTTTTTT.

The V call is TRBV19, the J call TRBJ1-1; TRBD1 agrees at 8 bases. V shed 7 bases and J 2 bases; nucleotides not matched to a gene: 6. CDR3 length: 14 amino acids. Germline V CDR1 and CDR2: LNHDA, SQIVND (reference sequence). DNA for the CDR3: TGTGCCAGTATCGAGGGACAGGAAAACACTGAAGCTTTCTTT. Its translation: CASIEGQENTEAFF. The full variable domain, its missing parts supplied by reference TRBV19 and TRBJ1-1, is DGGITQSPKYLFRKEGQNVTLSCEQNLNHDAMYWYRQDPGQGLRLIYYSQIVNDFQKGDIAEGYSVSREKKESFPLTVTSAQKNPTAFYLCASIEGQENTEAFFGQGTRLTVV.

This rearrangement joins TRBV19 to TRBJ2-7, with unresolved D. Germline assignment: CDR1 LNHDA and CDR2 SQIVND (reference sequence). Between the trimmed V and J ends, which lost 10 bases and 11 bases, there was a span of 9 bases. This CDR3 is 8 amino acids long. The CDR3 region is CAKPGEYF. The CDR3 region has the DNA TGTGCCAAACCGGGCGAGTACTTC.

V usage is TRBV7-2 and J usage is TRBJ2-2, with no clear D. The CDR3 runs to 12 residues. Germline V gives CDR1 SGHTA, CDR2 FQGNSA. V dropped 3 bases and J dropped 7 bases, with 6 bases sitting between them. The CDR3, as DNA: TGTGCCAGCAGCTTTTTTGGCGGGGAGCTGTTTTTT. Its protein is CASSFFGGELFF.

On this clone itself: The sample holds other DNA sequences that translate to the same CDR3. The CDR3 is CASSPSGRTDTQYF. The CDR3 DNA reads TGTGCCAGCAGCCCGAGCGGCCGCACAGATACGCAGTATTTT. The rearrangement joins TRBV9 to TRBJ2-3, with D tentatively TRBD2 (5 bases). Germline CDR1 is SGDLS and CDR2 is YYNGEE. Trimming cost V 4 bases and J 1 base, with 10 bases left between them. The CDR3 length is 14 residues.

J is TRBJ2-7 and V is TRBV11-2, with TRBD1 identical over 10 bases. With V trimmed by 0 bases and J by 3 bases, 8 bases remained unmatched. The CDR3 totals 17 residues. Germline assignment: CDR1 SGHAT and CDR2 FQNNGV. This chain's CDR3 is CASSLDLWTGGDYEQYF. The CDR3 nucleotides read TGTGCCAGCAGCTTAGATCTCTGGACAGGGGGTGACTACGAGCAGTACTTC.

The J gene is TRBJ1-5, the V gene TRBV28, with 7 bases lining up with TRBD1. CDR3 length: 14 residues. CDR1 is MDHEN and CDR2 is SYDVKM in the germline V gene. Trimming cost V 6 bases and J 7 bases; bases outside gene matches: 9. The CDR3 is CASRSQGLGQPQHF. The CDR3 DNA reads TGTGCCAGCAGATCACAGGGGTTAGGGCAGCCCCAGCATTTT.

The rearrangement uses TRBV5-6 and TRBJ2-7; 8 bases agree with TRBD1. The germline gives CDR1 SGHDT, CDR2 YYEEEE. The junction had 3 bases not matched to a gene; V was cut back by 4 bases and J by 0 bases. This CDR3 contains 14 residues. CDR3 DNA sequence: TGTGCCAGCAGCCCCGGGACAGGCTCCTACGAGCAGTACTTC. Amino acid sequence: CASSPGTGSYEQYF.

This clone was seen only a few times. This chain joins TRBV21-1 and TRBJ1-5; the D call in the table, TRBD1, was not verified against the DNA. TRBV21-1 is recorded as a pseudogene. The CDR3 is made up of 16 amino acids. For the CDR3, the DNA is TGTGCCAGCAGCAAATCGTCAGGGGGCCTTAATCAGCCCCAGCATTTT. This translates into CASSKSSGGLNQPQHF.

The chain employs TRBV7-9 and TRBJ1-4; TRBD1 agrees at 9 bases. This CDR3 is 15 amino acids long. With 2 bases clipped from V and 6 bases from J, the junction kept 4 bases outside the gene matches. Germline assignment: CDR1 SEHNR and CDR2 FQNEAQ (reference sequence). The CDR3 DNA follows: TGTGCCAGCAGCTTACTCGGGACAGGGCATGAAAAACTGTTTTTT. Residues: CASSLLGTGHEKLFF.

V usage is TRBV19 and J usage is TRBJ2-7; 11 nucleotides match TRBD2. V dropped 9 bases and J dropped 5; count of bases not matched to a gene: 12. The germline CDR1 and CDR2 sequences are LNHDA and SQIVND (reference sequence). This CDR3 comprises 15 residues. This CDR3 reads CASGKLAGDRDEQYF. The CDR3 region has the DNA TGTGCCAGCGGGAAACTAGCGGGAGATAGGGACGAGCAGTACTTC.

The chain carries TRBV18 and TRBJ2-7; 8 nucleotides line up with TRBD1. V was clipped by 3 bases and J by 5 bases; unmatched bases: 0. CDR3 length equals 12 residues. CDR1 and CDR2 (germline): KGHSH, LQKENI. The CDR3 nucleotides read TGTGCCAGCTCACCGACAGGGGACGAGCAGTACTTC. This translates into CASSPTGDEQYF.

This rearrangement joins TRBV19 to TRBJ2-3, with TRBD2 matching 9 bases. CDR1 is LNHDA, CDR2 SQIVND, per germline (reference sequence). This CDR3 has 15 residues. V gave up 5 bases and J gave up 3 bases; unmatched junction bases: 6. In DNA, the CDR3 is TGTGCCAGTAGTGTATTGCTAGCGGGAACAGATACGCAGTATTTT. It specifies CASSVLLAGTDTQYF.

This chain uses TRBV7-9 with TRBJ2-5; 9 nucleotides agree with TRBD2. The CDR3 runs to 16 residues. From germline, CDR1 is SEHNR and CDR2 FQNEAQ (reference sequence). V was clipped by 2 bases and J by 3 bases; unmatched bases: 7. CDR3 nucleotides: TGTGCCAGCAGCTTACTTACTAGCGGGCCAGAAGAGACCCAGTACTTC. Protein: CASSLLTSGPEETQYF. The full variable domain, rest sourced from reference TRBV7-9 and TRBJ2-5, is DTGVSQNPRHKITKRGQNVTFRCDPISEHNRLYWYRQTLGQGPEFLTYFQNEAQLEKSRLLSDRFSAERPKGSFSTLEIQRTEQGDSAMYLCASSLLTSGPEETQYFGPGTRLLVL.

V is TRBV4-1 and J is TRBJ1-5; maybe TRBD1 (6 bases). This CDR3 region has 15 residues. Trimming took off 3 bases at V and 0 bases at J, with 9 bases between the two ends. The germline V gene has CDR1 MGHRA and CDR2 YSYEKL. The DNA for the CDR3 is TGCGCCAGCAGCCAGATACAGGGTAGCAATCAGCCCCAGCATTTT. Its protein product is CASSQIQGSNQPQHF.

This clone has just a few counts. The gene calls are TRBV2 and TRBJ1-2; D gene uncertain. Germline assignment: CDR1 SNHLY and CDR2 FYNNEI. The CDR3 runs 15 residues. The V end lost 2 bases, the J end lost 1 base, and 11 bases lay between the germline ends. The CDR3 is CASSEWLPVNYGYTF. The CDR3 DNA sequence: TGTGCCAGCAGTGAATGGCTCCCGGTTAACTATGGCTACACCTTC. The variable domain in full, completed from reference TRBV2 and TRBJ1-2, reads EPEVTQTPSHQVTQMGQEVILRCVPISNHLYFYWYRQILGQKVEFLVSFYNNEISEKSEIFDDQFSVERPDGSNFTLKIRSTKLEDSAMYFCASSEWLPVNYGYTFGSGTRLTVV.

The chain links TRBV9 to TRBJ2-2; D unresolved. The V end lost 1 base, the J end lost 4 bases, and 11 bases lay between the germline ends. Germline CDR1 reads SGDLS; CDR2 reads YYNGEE. The CDR3 covers 15 residues. CDR3: CASSVLESGTGELFF. The CDR3 DNA is TGTGCCAGCAGCGTATTGGAGTCGGGCACCGGGGAGCTGTTTTTT.

The chain is built from TRBV29-1 and TRBJ1-1; D is unclear. CDR3 length equals 12 residues. Trimming removed 6 bases at V and 0 bases at J, with 8 bases between. Germline CDR1 SQVTM, CDR2 ANQGSEA. CDR3: CSVAKMNTEAFF. The CDR3 DNA sequence: TGCAGCGTCGCCAAGATGAACACTGAAGCTTTCTTT.

The rearrangement links TRBV5-8 to TRBJ2-5; the D gene could be TRBD1 or TRBD2 (5 bases each). Deletions cut 4 bases from V and 1 base from J, with 23 bases between. Germline V gene sequence: CDR1 SGHTS, CDR2 YDEGEE. CDR3 length: 18 residues. The CDR3 region has the DNA TGTGCCAGCAGCCCCCGCCAGGGTCGAGGGGAAGGCCAAGAGACCCAGTACTTC. It yields the protein CASSPRQGRGEGQETQYF.

The chain has TRBV4-1 and TRBJ2-7; 13 bases align to TRBD2. The CDR3 contains 15 residues. Unmatched junction bases numbered 5, after V lost 3 bases and J lost 6 bases. The germline gives CDR1 MGHRA, CDR2 YSYEKL. The CDR3 sequence: CASSHGLAGASEQYF. The CDR3 DNA follows: TGCGCCAGCAGCCACGGACTAGCGGGAGCTAGCGAGCAGTACTTC.

The chain uses TRBV6-5 and TRBJ1-5; 9 bases fit TRBD1. The CDR3 length is 15 residues. The germline V gene has CDR1 MNHEY and CDR2 SVGAGI. Trimming at V came to 5 bases and at J to 3 bases, leaving 5 bases not matched to a gene. CDR3 bases: TGTGCCAGCAGTCCCGGGACAGGGACCAATCAGCCCCAGCATTTT. Translation: CASSPGTGTNQPQHF.

V is TRBV19 and J is TRBJ2-5, with 8 bases lining up with TRBD1. This CDR3 spans 12 amino acids. Per the germline V gene, CDR1 is LNHDA and CDR2 is SQIVND (reference sequence). The V segment lost 7 bases and the J segment 3 bases; nucleotides outside the gene matches: 1. Here the CDR3 reads CASMTGEETQYF. CDR3 DNA: TGTGCCAGTATGACAGGGGAAGAGACCCAGTACTTC.

V is TRBV10-2 and J is TRBJ2-3; 11 bases align to TRBD2. From germline, CDR1 is WSHSY and CDR2 SAAADI. This CDR3 has 18 amino acids. The trim removed 3 bases at V and 0 bases at J, leaving 8 bases unmatched. The CDR3: CASSDLAGGLTSTDTQYF. For the CDR3, the DNA is TGCGCCAGCAGTGACTTAGCGGGAGGGCTAACGAGCACAGATACGCAGTATTTT.

The chain has TRBV7-9 and TRBJ1-3; TRBD1 is a possible D gene (5 bases). Trimming removed 5 bases at V and 9 bases at J, with 17 bases between. The CDR3 consists of 14 residues. Per germline, CDR1 SEHNR and CDR2 FQNEAQ (reference sequence). The CDR3 is CASSVIGGEVTIYF. DNA for the CDR3: TGTGCCAGCAGCGTTATTGGGGGGGAAGTCACCATATATTTT.

The CDR3 loop reads CASSQTGTGGGETQYF. For the CDR3, the DNA is TGTGCCAGCAGCCAGACCGGGACAGGGGGCGGAGAGACCCAGTACTTC. The rearrangement uses TRBV14 and TRBJ2-5; 12 bases agree with TRBD1. There are 16 residues in the CDR3. Germline V gives CDR1 SGHDN, CDR2 FVKESK. The trim removed 3 bases at V and 4 bases at J, leaving 6 bases unmatched.

This clone has just one count. This chain uses TRBV2 with TRBJ1-6; D might be TRBD1 (5 bases). The germline CDR1 and CDR2 sequences are SNHLY and FYNNEI. V was shortened by 7 bases and J by 8 bases, with 21 bases between the two germline ends. This CDR3 is built from 16 residues. DNA for the CDR3: TGTGCCAGCAAGGGAACCGGTTGGGGGGATGATTCACCCCTCCACTTT. Its translation: CASKGTGWGDDSPLHF.

V is TRBV19 and J is TRBJ1-3; the D is unclear. Trimming cost V 0 bases and J 3 bases, with 12 bases left between them. This CDR3 spans 16 amino acids. The germline CDR1 and CDR2 sequences are LNHDA and SQIVND (reference sequence). CDR3 protein: CASSIDLSGGGNTIYF. CDR3 bases: TGTGCCAGTAGTATAGACCTGTCCGGCGGTGGAAACACCATATATTTT.

The rearrangement joins TRBV13 to TRBJ2-1; the match to TRBD2 covers 11 bases. Germline V CDR1 and CDR2: PRHDT, FYEKMQ (reference sequence). The CDR3 is made up of 16 amino acids. With 5 bases clipped from V and 7 bases from J, the junction kept 10 bases outside the gene matches. CDR3 region: CASSPPTSGISNEQFF. For the CDR3, the DNA is TGTGCCAGCAGCCCACCGACTAGCGGGATTAGTAATGAGCAGTTCTTC.

CDR3 DNA sequence: TGTGCCAGCAGCAAACCCCTCGGGGAGACCCAGTACTTC. It encodes CASSKPLGETQYF. The gene calls are TRBV5-4 and TRBJ2-5; D uncertain. The germline V gene encodes CDR1 SGHNT and CDR2 YYREEE (reference sequence). V was shortened by 4 bases and J by 5 bases, with 12 bases between the two germline ends. This CDR3 has 13 amino acids.

This sequence joins TRBV27 and TRBJ2-3; perhaps TRBD2 as D (6 bases). Germline V gene data show CDR1 as MNHEY and CDR2 as SMNVEV (reference sequence). Between the trimmed V and J ends, which lost 3 bases and 4 bases, there was a span of 14 bases. This CDR3 spans 15 amino acids. The CDR3 here is CASSFISGGADTQYF. For the CDR3, the DNA is TGTGCCAGCAGTTTTATTTCGGGCGGGGCAGATACGCAGTATTTT.

This chain joins TRBV13 and TRBJ1-5, with D unresolved. Germline CDR1 and CDR2: PRHDT and FYEKMQ (reference sequence). V was shortened by 5 bases and J by 7 bases, with 15 bases between the two germline ends. There are 14 residues in the CDR3. The CDR3 DNA is TGTGCCAGCAGCCACGGTGGCTCATTACAGCCCCAGCATTTT. Encoded protein: CASSHGGSLQPQHF. Full variable domain (rest looked up from reference TRBV13 and TRBJ1-5): AAGVIQSPRHLIKEKRETATLKCYPIPRHDTVYWYQQGPGQDPQFLISFYEKMQSDKGSIPDRFSAQQFSDYHSELNMSSLELGDSALYFCASSHGGSLQPQHFGDGTRLSIL.